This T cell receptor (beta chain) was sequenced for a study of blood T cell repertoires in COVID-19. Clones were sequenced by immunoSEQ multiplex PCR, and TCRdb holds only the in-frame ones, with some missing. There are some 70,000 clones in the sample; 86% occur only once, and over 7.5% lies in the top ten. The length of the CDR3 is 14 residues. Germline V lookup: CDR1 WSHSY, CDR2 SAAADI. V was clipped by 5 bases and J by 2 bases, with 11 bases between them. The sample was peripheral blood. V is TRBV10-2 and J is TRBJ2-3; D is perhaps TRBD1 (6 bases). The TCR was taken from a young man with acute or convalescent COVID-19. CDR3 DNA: TGCGCCAGCAGTTGGGACATGTACACAGATACGCAGTATTTT. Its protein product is CASSWDMYTDTQYF.